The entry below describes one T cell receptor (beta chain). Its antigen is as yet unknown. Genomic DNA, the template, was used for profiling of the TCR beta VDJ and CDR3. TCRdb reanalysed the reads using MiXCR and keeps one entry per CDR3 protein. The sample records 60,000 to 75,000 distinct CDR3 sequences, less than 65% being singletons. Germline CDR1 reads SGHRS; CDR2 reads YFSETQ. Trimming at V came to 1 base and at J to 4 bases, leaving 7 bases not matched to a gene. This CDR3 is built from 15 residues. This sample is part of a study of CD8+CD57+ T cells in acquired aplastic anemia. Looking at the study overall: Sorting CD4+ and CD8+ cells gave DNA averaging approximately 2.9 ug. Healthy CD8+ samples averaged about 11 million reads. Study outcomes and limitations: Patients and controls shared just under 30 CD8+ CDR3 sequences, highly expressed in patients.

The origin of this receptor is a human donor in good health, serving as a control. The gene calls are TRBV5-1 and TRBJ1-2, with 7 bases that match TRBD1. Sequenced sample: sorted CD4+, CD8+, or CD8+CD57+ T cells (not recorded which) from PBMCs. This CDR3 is CASSLTGDQGYGYTF. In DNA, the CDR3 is TGCGCCAGCAGCTTGACAGGGGATCAGGGCTATGGCTACACCTTC.